Each of the 22 T cell receptor beta chains below was sequenced from the same sample in a study of T cell responses to AZD1222 COVID-19 vaccine. TCRdb's table, derived via immunoSEQ multiplex PCR, lists solely in-frame clones and lacks some. The top ten clones hold under 5.5% of a sample with 50,000 or so clones, 89% of them seen once. The sample consisted of peripheral blood, taken 28 days after the second AZD1222 dose. The source of these receptors is an adult who received the AZD1222 COVID-19 vaccine.

This clone was observed a handful of times. The gene calls are TRBV2 and TRBJ1-2; the D is unclear. The V end lost 6 bases, the J end lost 1 base, and 9 bases lay between the germline ends. CDR1 is SNHLY, CDR2 FYNNEI, per germline. The CDR3 is made up of 13 amino acids. The CDR3 DNA reads TGTGCCAGCAGCTTGAGGAATAACTATGGCTACACCTTC. Its protein product is CASSLRNNYGYTF.

The rearrangement links TRBV5-1 to TRBJ2-5; D is undetermined. Per germline, CDR1 SGHRS and CDR2 YFSETQ. The CDR3 length is 14 residues. V lost 3 bases, J lost 1 base, and 10 bases lay in between. The DNA of the CDR3 is TGCGCCAGCAGCTCCGGACCGAGCCAAGAGACCCAGTACTTC. It codes for CASSSGPSQETQYF.

The chain recombines TRBV19 with TRBJ2-7; 14 bases line up with TRBD2. CDR1 and CDR2 from the germline V gene are LNHDA and SQIVND (reference sequence). The CDR3 spans 20 residues. V dropped 5 bases and J dropped 3; count of bases not matched to a gene: 18. The CDR3 spells CASSPSNRGGTSGRYYEQYF. The CDR3 DNA sequence: TGTGCCAGTAGTCCCTCAAACAGGGGCGGGACTAGCGGGAGATACTACGAGCAGTACTTC.

The CDR3 reads CAIRTDRGHGYTF. DNA of the CDR3: TGTGCCATCAGGACGGACAGGGGGCATGGCTACACCTTC. This chain uses TRBV10-3 with TRBJ1-2; 11 nucleotides line up with TRBD1. The junction had 3 bases not matched to a gene; V was cut back by 6 bases and J by 6 bases. Looked up from germline, CDR1 is ENHRY and CDR2 is SYGVKD. This CDR3 is 13 amino acids long.

CDR3 region: CASSSQGQINTEAFF. The DNA of the CDR3 is TGTGCCAGCAGCTCCCAGGGGCAGATAAACACTGAAGCTTTCTTT. V gene TRBV7-2 combines with J gene TRBJ1-1, with a possible D match to TRBD1 (6 bases). Germline values: CDR1 SGHTA, CDR2 FQGNSA. CDR3 length equals 15 residues. Trimming removed 4 bases from V and 2 bases from J, with 14 bases in between.

In DNA, the CDR3 is TGTGCCAGCAGCTTACCGGGGGCCGCAGATACGCAGTATTTT. Encoded protein: CASSLPGAADTQYF. The chain combines TRBV7-8 with TRBJ2-3; D is perhaps TRBD1 or TRBD2 (6 bases each). Germline V gene data show CDR1 as SGHVS and CDR2 as FQNEAQ. The ends were cut back, 2 bases at V and 4 bases at J, with 10 bases in the middle. The CDR3 length is 14 residues.

This clone is a singleton in its sample. J is TRBJ1-2 and V is TRBV7-9, with a weak D call TRBD1 (5 bases). The CDR3 totals 19 residues. The V end lost 4 bases, the J end lost 4 bases, and 28 bases lay between the germline ends. Germline loops: CDR1 SEHNR, CDR2 FQNEAQ (reference sequence). DNA of the CDR3: TGTGCCAGCAGCTCCCCAAGCGATTTCAGGGAAGCGGCCCCCTATGGCTACACCTTC. Amino acids: CASSSPSDFREAAPYGYTF.

The V gene is TRBV19, the J gene TRBJ1-2; TRBD1 agrees at 7 bases. The CDR3 sequence is 17 residues long. Looked up from germline, CDR1 is LNHDA and CDR2 is SQIVND (reference sequence). With 1 base clipped from V and 8 bases from J, the junction kept 16 bases outside the gene matches. The CDR3 here is CASSIVHRTGNYPGYTF. The CDR3 DNA is TGTGCCAGTAGTATAGTCCACCGGACAGGAAACTACCCGGGCTACACCTTC.

The CDR3 DNA sequence: TGTGCCAGCACCCCTAACAGGGACTTCTATGGCTACACCTTC. Its protein is CASTPNRDFYGYTF. The V and J genes are TRBV27 and TRBJ1-2, with D perhaps matching TRBD1 (6 bases). CDR1 MNHEY and CDR2 SMNVEV come from the germline V gene (reference sequence). The CDR3 has 14 amino acids. The V and J ends lost 7 bases and 4 bases respectively, with 16 bases between them.

This sequence joins TRBV3-1 (or the pseudogene TRBV3-2) and TRBJ2-1; D is ambiguous. CDR1 and CDR2 (germline): LGHDT, YNNKEL (reference sequence). The CDR3 runs to 16 residues. V dropped 3 bases and J dropped 9 bases, with 21 bases sitting between them. The chain's CDR3 is CASSHRDPTNNGEQFF. The CDR3 nucleotides read TGTGCCAGCAGCCACCGAGACCCCACGAACAATGGTGAGCAGTTCTTC.

This chain joins TRBV3-1 (or the pseudogene TRBV3-2) and TRBJ2-7; tentative D call: TRBD1 (5 bases). Germline CDR1 LGHDT, CDR2 YNNKEL (reference sequence). The V and J ends lost 4 bases and 2 bases respectively, with 12 bases between them. The CDR3 is made up of 14 amino acids. CDR3 DNA sequence: TGTGCCAGCAGCCCGCTTCGGACAACCTACGAGCAGTACTTC. Translation gives CASSPLRTTYEQYF.

V gene TRBV6-5 combines with J gene TRBJ1-2; tentatively, D is TRBD1 (6 bases). Per germline, CDR1 MNHEY and CDR2 SVGAGI. The CDR3 is 13 amino acids. Trimming took 6 bases from V and 6 from J, leaving 14 bases between them. DNA for the CDR3: TGTGCCAGCAGCGTACAGGGATCGCATGGCTACACCTTC. Residues: CASSVQGSHGYTF.

The rearrangement uses TRBV29-1 and TRBJ1-1, with TRBD1 identical over 8 bases. The CDR3 sequence is 12 residues long. Unmatched junction bases numbered 2, after V lost 7 bases and J lost 1 base. Germline V gives CDR1 SQVTM, CDR2 ANQGSEA. In nucleotides, the CDR3 is TGCAGCGGAGGGACAGGGAACACTGAAGCTTTCTTT. It is translated as CSGGTGNTEAFF.

The count of this clone is one. The V gene is TRBV5-1, the J gene TRBJ2-5, with 7 positions matching TRBD1. Germline V CDR1 and CDR2: SGHRS, YFSETQ. The CDR3 has 15 residues. V shed 0 bases and J 2 bases; nucleotides not matched to a gene: 4. The CDR3 region is CASSLGGQQQETQYF. CDR3 in DNA: TGCGCCAGCAGCTTGGGGGGACAGCAACAAGAGACCCAGTACTTC.

This chain uses TRBV5-4 with TRBJ2-7; 9 bases are a match to TRBD2. V was clipped by 0 bases and J by 4 bases; unmatched bases: 5. The germline V gene has CDR1 SGHNT and CDR2 YYREEE (reference sequence). This CDR3 region has 15 residues. In DNA, the CDR3 is TGTGCCAGCAGCTTGGCAGGTAGCGGGAGTTACGAGCAGTACTTC. Amino acids: CASSLAGSGSYEQYF.

This clone was observed once. The chain is built from TRBV4-3 and TRBJ2-2; possible D gene TRBD1, 5 bases. In germline, CDR1 is LGHNA, CDR2 YSLEER. The CDR3 covers 15 residues. Trimming left V 0 bases short and J 5 bases short, with 10 bases between. In nucleotides, the CDR3 is TGCGCCAGCAGCCAAGATTACAGGTCGACCGGGGAGCTGTTTTTT. Encoded protein: CASSQDYRSTGELFF.

This clone is a singleton in its sample. This chain joins TRBV14 and TRBJ1-1; no firm D call. Deletions cut 5 bases from V and 0 bases from J, with 10 bases between. This CDR3 contains 14 residues. Germline V gene lookup returns CDR1 SGHDN and CDR2 FVKESK. CDR3: CASSSLGVNTEAFF. CDR3 bases: TGTGCCAGCAGCTCCCTCGGTGTGAACACTGAAGCTTTCTTT. The full variable domain, completed using reference TRBV14 and TRBJ1-1, is EAGVTQFPSHSVIEKGQTVTLRCDPISGHDNLYWYRRVMGKEIKFLLHFVKESKQDESGMPNNRFLAERTGGTYSTLKVQPAELEDSGVYFCASSSLGVNTEAFFGQGTRLTVV.

This clone has just a few counts. V usage is TRBV6-5 and J usage is TRBJ1-6; the D is unclear. Germline CDR1 MNHEY, CDR2 SVGAGI. V was clipped by 7 bases and J by 8 bases, with 18 bases between them. The CDR3 extends over 15 amino acids. The CDR3 sequence: CASKTYNRVDSPLHF. The DNA of the CDR3 is TGTGCCAGCAAGACTTATAATCGAGTCGATTCACCCCTCCACTTT.

This chain links TRBV29-1 with TRBJ2-5, with D maybe TRBD2 (5 bases). CDR3 length: 13 residues. V dropped 6 bases and J dropped 5 bases, with 16 bases sitting between them. From germline, CDR1 is SQVTM and CDR2 ANQGSEA. The CDR3 nucleotides are TGCAGCGTCCGGGGAATCGGGATGGAGACCCAGTACTTC. Its translation: CSVRGIGMETQYF.

The genes are TRBV29-1 and TRBJ2-1; 9 nucleotides align to TRBD2. The CDR3 extends over 20 amino acids. The germline CDR1 and CDR2 sequences are SQVTM and ANQGSEA. V shed 2 bases and J 0 bases; nucleotides not matched to a gene: 17. The CDR3 sequence is CSVEYTGLASGSRSYNEQFF. CDR3 DNA: TGCAGCGTTGAATACACCGGACTAGCGTCGGGTTCGCGCTCCTACAATGAGCAGTTCTTC.

The chain has TRBV2 and TRBJ2-2; D call uncertain. Germline loops: CDR1 SNHLY, CDR2 FYNNEI. The CDR3 sequence is 16 residues long. Trimming pared 0 bases from V and 2 bases from J, leaving 10 bases between. CDR3 DNA sequence: TGTGCCAGCAGTGAAGCGCTTCAGGAAAACACCGGGGAGCTGTTTTTT. Amino acid sequence: CASSEALQENTGELFF.

The chain has TRBV5-4 and TRBJ1-4; 7 bases fit TRBD1. There are 14 residues in the CDR3. Germline CDR1 SGHNT, CDR2 YYREEE (reference sequence). The trim removed 4 bases at V and 7 bases at J, leaving 7 bases unmatched. This CDR3 reads CASSADRAGEKLFF. CDR3 DNA sequence: TGTGCCAGCAGCGCCGACAGGGCGGGTGAAAAACTGTTTTTT.